This T cell receptor (beta chain) stems from a study of beta chain features in type 1 diabetes. The entirety of the isolated RNA underwent reverse transcription, so expressed TCRB transcripts were sequenced. Produced via immunoSEQ multiplex PCR; TCRdb's table is partial and in-frame only. The top ten clones hold almost 0.065% of a sample with about half a million clones, about 29% of them seen once. The CDR3 totals 15 residues. V trimming: 5 bases; J trimming: 10 bases; junction bases outside the gene matches: 9. CDR1 and CDR2 (germline): SGHDN, FVKESK. The TCR was taken from a man aged 18 to 30 in good health. Input material: naive CD4+ T cells from blood. This rearrangement joins TRBV14 to TRBJ2-1, with 12 nucleotides matching TRBD2. Here the CDR3 reads CASSRLAGVLKEQFF. The CDR3 coding sequence is TGTGCCAGCAGCAGACTAGCGGGAGTCCTGAAGGAGCAGTTCTTC. Complete variable domain (other parts from reference TRBV14 and TRBJ2-1): EAGVTQFPSHSVIEKGQTVTLRCDPISGHDNLYWYRRVMGKEIKFLLHFVKESKQDESGMPNNRFLAERTGGTYSTLKVQPAELEDSGVYFCASSRLAGVLKEQFFGPGTRLTVL.